The rows below give T cell receptor beta chains drawn from one sample of a study of blood T cell repertoires in COVID-19. Method: immunoSEQ multiplex PCR; TCRdb's copy keeps in-frame clones and lacks some. Counted here are a few hundred thousand clones, around four fifths occurring once; the ten biggest clones make up 4.6%. The sample was peripheral blood. The receptors were gathered from a man aged 55-75 years who had recovered from COVID-19. CDR3s include the opening cysteine and the closing phenylalanine or tryptophan.

length: 15
V: TRBV24-1
J: TRBJ2-2
CDR3: CATSAGQMNTGELFF

length: 15
V: TRBV19
J: TRBJ2-7
CDR3: CASSALAGESYEQYF

length: 15
V: TRBV24-1
J: TRBJ2-1
CDR3: CATSEHDRENNEQFF

length: 12
V: TRBV12-3/TRBV12-4
J: TRBJ2-1
CDR3: CASSPFLNEQFF

length: 14
V: TRBV6-5
J: TRBJ1-4
CDR3: CASSLTEFNEKLFF

length: 16
V: TRBV28
J: TRBJ2-7
CDR3: CASSSTQGRSSYEQYF

length: 15
V: TRBV5-8
J: TRBJ1-1
CDR3: CASSPPQGVWTEAFF

length: 14
V: TRBV3-1/TRBV3-2
J: TRBJ1-1
CDR3: CASSRMNRGAEAFF

length: 13
V: TRBV12-3/TRBV12-4
J: TRBJ2-7
CDR3: CASSPSGGYEQYF

length: 14
V: TRBV3-1/TRBV3-2
J: TRBJ1-1
CDR3: CASSLTGVNTEAFF

length: 14
V: TRBV7-3
J: TRBJ2-1
CDR3: CASSLGKEGNEQFF

length: 14
V: TRBV6-5
J: TRBJ2-5
CDR3: CASSKQGDQETQYF

length: 20
V: TRBV27
J: TRBJ1-5
CDR3: CASSSPHNRDRHRNNQPQHF

length: 14
V: TRBV6-5
J: TRBJ2-5
CDR3: CASTARGHMETQYF

length: 16
V: TRBV19
J: TRBJ1-1
CDR3: CASSIYTPGVGTEAFF

length: 14
V: TRBV2
J: TRBJ2-4
CDR3: CASSGDRVKNIQYF